These 20 T cell receptor beta chains were all obtained from the same sample, sequenced in a study of blood T cell repertoires in COVID-19. The table came from immunoSEQ multiplex PCR; TCRdb's copy has only in-frame clones and leaves some out. The table lists 30,000 to 35,000 clones, about nine tenths of them singletons. The material sequenced was peripheral blood. The receptors were gathered from an elderly man with active COVID-19.

The gene calls are TRBV28 and TRBJ1-5, with 11 bases fitting TRBD1. The CDR3 extends over 14 amino acids. Per the germline V gene, CDR1 is MDHEN and CDR2 is SYDVKM. The ends lost 4 bases at V and 6 bases at J; junction bases unmatched: 2. CDR3 DNA sequence: TGTGCCAGCAGTTGGACAGGGGGCGTTCAGCCCCAGCATTTT. As protein: CASSWTGGVQPQHF.

This clone was detected once. This chain connects TRBV7-2 to TRBJ2-1; D possibly corresponds to TRBD2 (7 bases). This CDR3 spans 15 amino acids. V gave up 1 base and J gave up 6 bases, with 13 bases separating them. Per germline, CDR1 SGHTA and CDR2 FQGNSA. The CDR3 DNA sequence: TGTGCCAGCAGCTTAGGGGGGGCGGGAGCCAATGAGCAGTTCTTC. Translating it yields CASSLGGAGANEQFF. The full variable domain, its missing parts supplied by reference TRBV7-2 and TRBJ2-1, is GAGVSQSPSNKVTEKGKDVELRCDPISGHTALYWYRQSLGQGLEFLIYFQGNSAPDKSGLPSDRFSAERTGGSVSTLTIQRTQQEDSAVYLCASSLGGAGANEQFFGPGTRLTVL.

Regarding this clone: One end of the junction is discordant with germline, which a read error may explain. The CDR3 region has the DNA TGTGCCAGCAGCTCAGTCAACCGTTTC. This encodes CASSSVNRF. This sequence joins TRBV9 and TRBJ2-7; D is unclear. This CDR3 contains 9 residues. Germline CDR1 reads SGDLS; CDR2 reads YYNGEE.

The V gene is TRBV27, the J gene TRBJ2-7, with D possibly being TRBD2 (5 bases). V was pared by 2 bases and J by 1 base, with 15 bases between. The CDR3 is 16 residues long. CDR1 is MNHEY and CDR2 is SMNVEV in the germline V gene (reference sequence). DNA for the CDR3: TGTGCCAGCAGTTTAGGCGCCAGCGGTTTTTCCTACGAGCAGTACTTC. Its protein product is CASSLGASGFSYEQYF.

The chain joins TRBV4-2 to TRBJ1-5, with no clear D. Trimming cost V 3 bases and J 8 bases, with 14 bases left between them. The germline V gene has CDR1 LGHNA and CDR2 YNFKEQ. This CDR3 has 14 residues. This CDR3 reads CASSHQDGAEPQHF. The CDR3 DNA reads as TGTGCCAGCAGCCACCAGGACGGAGCGGAGCCCCAGCATTTT.

This clone was seen once. V gene TRBV29-1 combines with J gene TRBJ2-4; TRBD1 is a possible D gene (6 bases). The CDR3 is made up of 14 amino acids. Trimming shortened V by 0 bases and J by 11 bases, and 17 bases separated the two germline ends. Germline V gives CDR1 SQVTM, CDR2 ANQGSEA. In nucleotides, the CDR3 is TGCAGCGTTGAAGATGGAAGGGGGTCCCGATTTCAGTACTTC. Translation: CSVEDGRGSRFQYF.

This clone is medium-sized by share. J is TRBJ2-1 and V is TRBV6-2 or TRBV6-3, with 7 bases fitting TRBD1. The germline gives CDR1 MNHEY, CDR2 SVGEGT. V gave up 0 bases and J gave up 6 bases; unmatched junction bases: 5. This CDR3 is 15 amino acids long. The CDR3 nucleotides are TGTGCCAGCAGTTACTCAGGGGGCGGCGGCAATGAGCAGTTCTTC. Amino acids: CASSYSGGGGNEQFF.

V gene TRBV19 combines with J gene TRBJ2-4; a weak D match, TRBD1 (9 bases). The germline V gene has CDR1 LNHDA and CDR2 SQIVND (reference sequence). The CDR3 totals 20 residues. Trimming cost V 6 bases and J 0 bases, with 27 bases left between them. For the CDR3, the DNA is TGTGCCAGTAGCTACCCTCCGTGGGACAGGGCGGGGGGAGCCAAAAACATTCAGTACTTC. Encoded protein: CASSYPPWDRAGGAKNIQYF.

The chain uses TRBV7-2 and TRBJ2-1; tentatively, D is TRBD1 (5 bases). Per the germline V gene, CDR1 is SGHTA and CDR2 is FQGNSA. The V and J ends lost 5 bases and 0 bases respectively, with 11 bases between them. There are 15 residues in the CDR3. The CDR3 DNA reads as TGTGCCAGCAGCCTGCAGGGTGGCTCCTACAATGAGCAGTTCTTC. It translates to CASSLQGGSYNEQFF.

This clone showed up just a few times. The CDR3 DNA reads as TGTGCCACCAGTGATTTTCTCGCGGGATTGGACGGGGAGCTGTTTTTT. Translating gives CATSDFLAGLDGELFF. The genes are TRBV24-1 and TRBJ2-2; D might be TRBD2 (6 bases). Trimming removed 1 base at V and 7 bases at J, with 15 bases between. The germline gives CDR1 KGHDR, CDR2 SFDVKD. CDR3 length: 16 residues.

The chain couples TRBV7-2 to TRBJ2-7, with 9 bases matching TRBD2. Germline CDR1 and CDR2: SGHTA and FQGNSA. V dropped 5 bases and J dropped 6; count of bases not matched to a gene: 11. This CDR3 has 15 residues. The CDR3 region is CASSQTGSGGLEQYF. CDR3 DNA sequence: TGTGCCAGCAGCCAAACGGGTAGCGGGGGTCTCGAGCAGTACTTC. Combining the CDR3 with reference TRBV7-2 and TRBJ2-7 gives the whole variable domain GAGVSQSPSNKVTEKGKDVELRCDPISGHTALYWYRQSLGQGLEFLIYFQGNSAPDKSGLPSDRFSAERTGGSVSTLTIQRTQQEDSAVYLCASSQTGSGGLEQYFGPGTRLTVT.

V usage is TRBV2 and J usage is TRBJ2-5, with 7 bases fitting TRBD2. This CDR3 is built from 14 residues. V was pared by 2 bases and J by 4 bases, with 4 bases of the junction left unmatched. The V gene's germline CDR1 is SNHLY and CDR2 FYNNEI. The CDR3 DNA reads TGTGCCAGCAGTGAATGGGTAGCGGGAGAGACCCAGTACTTC. Its protein is CASSEWVAGETQYF.

CDR3 DNA sequence: TGTGCCAGCAGTTACTCCCTCGGGAGGGTCGCTGAAGCTTTCTTT. This gives the protein CASSYSLGRVAEAFF. The V and J genes are TRBV6-5 and TRBJ1-1; D remains unclear. Trimming took off 0 bases at V and 6 bases at J, with 14 bases between the two ends. There are 15 residues in the CDR3. Per germline, CDR1 MNHEY and CDR2 SVGAGI.

The chain uses TRBV11-2 and TRBJ1-2; D is perhaps TRBD1 (6 bases). Germline V gene lookup returns CDR1 SGHAT and CDR2 FQNNGV. Trimming took 4 bases from V and 4 from J, leaving 19 bases between them. This CDR3 region has 16 residues. In DNA form, the CDR3 reads TGTGCCAGCAGCTCGTCCTCCAGGGGCCCCGCCTATGGCTACACCTTC. It encodes CASSSSSRGPAYGYTF.

This clone was observed a few times. The chain carries TRBV2 and TRBJ2-3; D is uncertain. The CDR3 runs 14 residues. Trimming left V 6 bases short and J 7 bases short, with 17 bases between. Per germline, CDR1 SNHLY and CDR2 FYNNEI. CDR3 sequence: CASRRDGEANTQYF. The DNA of the CDR3 is TGTGCCAGCAGGCGAGATGGCGAAGCGAATACGCAGTATTTT. Full variable domain (missing parts from reference TRBV2 and TRBJ2-3): EPEVTQTPSHQVTQMGQEVILRCVPISNHLYFYWYRQILGQKVEFLVSFYNNEISEKSEIFDDQFSVERPDGSNFTLKIRSTKLEDSAMYFCASRRDGEANTQYFGPGTRLTVL.

This sequence joins TRBV7-8 and TRBJ2-7; the D gene is possibly TRBD1 (6 bases). This CDR3 contains 12 residues. Per germline, CDR1 SGHVS and CDR2 FQNEAQ. V was shortened by 5 bases and J by 6 bases, with 11 bases between the two germline ends. For the CDR3, the DNA is TGTGCCAGCAGCCTGACAGGAGTCGAGCAGTACTTC. Translated: CASSLTGVEQYF.

This chain connects TRBV7-2 to TRBJ2-5; 9 bases are a match to TRBD2. The CDR3 consists of 15 residues. Per the germline V gene, CDR1 is SGHTA and CDR2 is FQGNSA. With V trimmed by 6 bases and J by 4 bases, 9 bases remained unmatched. As DNA, the CDR3 is TGTGCCAGCAGTGATAGCGGGAGCCCCCCAGAGACCCAGTACTTC. It encodes CASSDSGSPPETQYF.

This clone was picked up one time. The chain combines TRBV6-5 with TRBJ2-7; perhaps TRBD2 as D (6 bases). V shed 0 bases and J shed 3 bases, with 12 bases lying between them. The germline V gene encodes CDR1 MNHEY and CDR2 SVGAGI. This CDR3 comprises 15 residues. The CDR3 DNA reads TGTGCCAGCAGTTACTCGTTGGGGGGAGGCTACGAGCAGTACTTC. Translated: CASSYSLGGGYEQYF.

CDR3 in amino acids: CASSSTSGRAGNEQYF. CDR3 nucleotide sequence: TGTGCCAGCAGCTCGACTAGCGGGAGGGCCGGGAACGAGCAGTACTTC. This rearrangement joins TRBV7-9 to TRBJ2-7, with 14 nucleotides matching TRBD2. CDR1 SEHNR and CDR2 FQNEAQ come from the germline V gene (reference sequence). J gave up 5 bases and V 4 bases, and 7 bases lay outside the gene matches. The CDR3 is made up of 16 amino acids.

CDR3 residues: CASKGLAGGAYNEQFF. Written as DNA, the CDR3 is TGTGCCAGCAAAGGACTAGCGGGAGGAGCCTACAATGAGCAGTTCTTC. This sequence joins TRBV2 and TRBJ2-1; 14 bases match TRBD2. CDR1 and CDR2 from the germline V gene are SNHLY and FYNNEI. V shed 7 bases and J 2 bases; nucleotides not matched to a gene: 4. The CDR3 length is 16 residues.